This entry describes one T cell receptor beta chain. Data came from immunoSEQ multiplex PCR; TCRdb stores just in-frame clones and leaves some out. Of 81,000 or so clones in the sample, 84% were seen once. These data are taken from a study of radiotherapy plus CTLA-4 blockade in lung cancer. In germline, CDR1 is SNHLY, CDR2 FYNNEI. Trimming took 6 bases from V and 6 from J, leaving 17 bases between them. The CDR3 consists of 14 residues. This chain uses TRBV2 with TRBJ1-1, with TRBD1 as a possible D gene (6 bases). This receptor was identified in a human donor with non-small cell lung cancer who had stable disease on radiotherapy plus ipilimumab. Sequenced material: peripheral blood, taken from a patient treated with radiotherapy plus ipilimumab. The CDR3: CASSPTLGGAEAFF. The CDR3, as DNA: TGTGCCAGCAGCCCTACGCTTGGGGGCGCTGAAGCTTTCTTT.